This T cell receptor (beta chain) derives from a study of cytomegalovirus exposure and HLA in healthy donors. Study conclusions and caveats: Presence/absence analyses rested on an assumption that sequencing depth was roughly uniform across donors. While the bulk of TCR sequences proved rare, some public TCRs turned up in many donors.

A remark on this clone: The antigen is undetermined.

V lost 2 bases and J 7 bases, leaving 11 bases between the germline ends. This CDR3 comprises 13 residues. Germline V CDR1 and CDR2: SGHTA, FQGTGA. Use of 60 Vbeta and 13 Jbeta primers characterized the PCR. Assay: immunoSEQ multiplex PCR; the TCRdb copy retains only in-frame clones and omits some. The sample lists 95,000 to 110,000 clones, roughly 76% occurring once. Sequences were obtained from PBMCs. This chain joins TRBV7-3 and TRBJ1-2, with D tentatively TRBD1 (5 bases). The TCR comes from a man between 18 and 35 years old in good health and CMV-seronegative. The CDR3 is CASSLDQGAGYTF. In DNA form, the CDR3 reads TGTGCCAGCAGCTTAGATCAGGGCGCTGGCTACACCTTC.